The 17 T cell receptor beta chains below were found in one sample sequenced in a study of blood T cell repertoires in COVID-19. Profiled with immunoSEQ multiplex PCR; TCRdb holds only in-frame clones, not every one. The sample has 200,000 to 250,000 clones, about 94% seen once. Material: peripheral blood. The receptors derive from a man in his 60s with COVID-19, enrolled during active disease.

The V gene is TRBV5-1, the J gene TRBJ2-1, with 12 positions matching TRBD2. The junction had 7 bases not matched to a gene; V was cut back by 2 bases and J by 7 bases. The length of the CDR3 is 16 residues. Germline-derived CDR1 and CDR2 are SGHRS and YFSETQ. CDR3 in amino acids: CASSLLAGGLKNEQFF. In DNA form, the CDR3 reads TGCGCCAGCAGCTTACTAGCGGGGGGCCTTAAAAATGAGCAGTTCTTC.

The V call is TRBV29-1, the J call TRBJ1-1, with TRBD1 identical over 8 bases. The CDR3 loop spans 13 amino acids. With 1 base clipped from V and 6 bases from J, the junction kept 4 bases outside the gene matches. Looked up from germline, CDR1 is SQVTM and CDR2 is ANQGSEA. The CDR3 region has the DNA TGCAGCGTTGAAGGACAGGGGTTCGCTGAAGCTTTCTTT. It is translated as CSVEGQGFAEAFF.

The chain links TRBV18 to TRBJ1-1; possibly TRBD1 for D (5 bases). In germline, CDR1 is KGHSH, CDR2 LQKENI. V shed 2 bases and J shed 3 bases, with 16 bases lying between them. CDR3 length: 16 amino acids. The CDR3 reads CASSPFSGVADTEAFF. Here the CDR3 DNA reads TGTGCCAGCTCACCATTTTCGGGGGTTGCGGACACTGAAGCTTTCTTT.

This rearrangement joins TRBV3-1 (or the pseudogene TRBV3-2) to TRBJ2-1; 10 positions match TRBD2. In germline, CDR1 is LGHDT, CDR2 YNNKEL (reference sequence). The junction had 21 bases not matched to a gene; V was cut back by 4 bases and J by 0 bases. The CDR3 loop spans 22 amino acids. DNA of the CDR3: TGTGCCAGCAGCCCAAGACCAATTTTTGTAGCGGGAGGCCATAGCTCCTACAATGAGCAGTTCTTC. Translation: CASSPRPIFVAGGHSSYNEQFF.

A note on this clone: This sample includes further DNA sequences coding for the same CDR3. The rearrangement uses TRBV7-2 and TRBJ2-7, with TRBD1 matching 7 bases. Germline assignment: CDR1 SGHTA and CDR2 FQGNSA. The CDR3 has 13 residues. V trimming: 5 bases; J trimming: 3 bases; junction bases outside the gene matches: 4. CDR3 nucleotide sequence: TGTGCCAGCAGCGTGGACAGGTTCTACGAGCAGTACTTC. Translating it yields CASSVDRFYEQYF.

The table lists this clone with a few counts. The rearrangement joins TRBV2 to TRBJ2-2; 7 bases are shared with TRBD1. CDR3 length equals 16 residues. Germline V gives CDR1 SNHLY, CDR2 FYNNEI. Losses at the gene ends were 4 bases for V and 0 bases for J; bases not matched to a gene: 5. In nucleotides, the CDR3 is TGTGCCAGCAGTGCCCGGGGACAGTCGAACACCGGGGAGCTGTTTTTT. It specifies CASSARGQSNTGELFF. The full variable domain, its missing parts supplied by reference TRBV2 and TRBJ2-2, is EPEVTQTPSHQVTQMGQEVILRCVPISNHLYFYWYRQILGQKVEFLVSFYNNEISEKSEIFDDQFSVERPDGSNFTLKIRSTKLEDSAMYFCASSARGQSNTGELFFGEGSRLTVL.

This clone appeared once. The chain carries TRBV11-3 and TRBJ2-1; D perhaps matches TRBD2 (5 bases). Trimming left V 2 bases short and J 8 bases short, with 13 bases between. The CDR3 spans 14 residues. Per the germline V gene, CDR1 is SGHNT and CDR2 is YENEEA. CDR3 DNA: TGTGCCAGCAGCTTAAGGGCTAGCAGCTATGAGCAGTTCTTC. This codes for CASSLRASSYEQFF.

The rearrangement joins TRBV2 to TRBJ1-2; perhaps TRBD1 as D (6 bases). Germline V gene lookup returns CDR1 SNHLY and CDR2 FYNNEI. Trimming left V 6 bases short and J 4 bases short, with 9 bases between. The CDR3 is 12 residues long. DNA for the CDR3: TGTGCCAGCAGGGACAGAATCTATGGCTACACCTTC. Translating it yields CASRDRIYGYTF.

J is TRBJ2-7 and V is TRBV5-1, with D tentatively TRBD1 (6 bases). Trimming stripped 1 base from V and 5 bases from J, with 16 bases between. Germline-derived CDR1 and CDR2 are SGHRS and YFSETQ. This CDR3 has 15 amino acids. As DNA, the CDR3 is TGCGCCAGCAGCTTGCTCCAGGGGCGTCGGAACGAGCAGTACTTC. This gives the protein CASSLLQGRRNEQYF.

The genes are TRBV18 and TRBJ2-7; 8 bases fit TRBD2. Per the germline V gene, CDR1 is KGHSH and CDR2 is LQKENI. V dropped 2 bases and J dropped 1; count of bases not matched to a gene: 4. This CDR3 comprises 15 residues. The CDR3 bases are TGTGCCAGCTCACCAGTAGCGGGGTTATCCTACGAGCAGTACTTC. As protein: CASSPVAGLSYEQYF.

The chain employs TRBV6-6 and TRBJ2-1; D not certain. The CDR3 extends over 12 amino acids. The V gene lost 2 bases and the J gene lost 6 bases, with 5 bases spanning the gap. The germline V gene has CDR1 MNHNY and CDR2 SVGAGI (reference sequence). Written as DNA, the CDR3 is TGTGCCAGCAGTTACGATAGCAATGAGCAGTTCTTC. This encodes CASSYDSNEQFF.

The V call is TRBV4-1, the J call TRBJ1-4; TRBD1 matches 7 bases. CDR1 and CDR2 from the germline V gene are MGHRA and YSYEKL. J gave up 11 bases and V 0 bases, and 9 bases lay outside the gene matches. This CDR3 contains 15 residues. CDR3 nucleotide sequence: TGCGCCAGCAGCCAAGAAGGGCAGGGGGTAGGGAAACTGTTTTTT. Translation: CASSQEGQGVGKLFF.

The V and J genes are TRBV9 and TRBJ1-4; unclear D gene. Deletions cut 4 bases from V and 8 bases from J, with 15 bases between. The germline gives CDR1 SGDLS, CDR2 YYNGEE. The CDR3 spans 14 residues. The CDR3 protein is CASSPYWRSEKLFF. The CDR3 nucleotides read TGTGCCAGCAGCCCCTACTGGAGGTCAGAAAAACTGTTTTTT.

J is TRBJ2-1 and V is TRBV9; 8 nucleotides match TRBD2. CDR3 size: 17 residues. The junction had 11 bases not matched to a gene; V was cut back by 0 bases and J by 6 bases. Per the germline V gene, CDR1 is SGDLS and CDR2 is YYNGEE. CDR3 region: CASSVGESLAGPNEQFF. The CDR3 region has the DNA TGTGCCAGCAGCGTAGGGGAGAGTCTAGCGGGCCCCAATGAGCAGTTCTTC.

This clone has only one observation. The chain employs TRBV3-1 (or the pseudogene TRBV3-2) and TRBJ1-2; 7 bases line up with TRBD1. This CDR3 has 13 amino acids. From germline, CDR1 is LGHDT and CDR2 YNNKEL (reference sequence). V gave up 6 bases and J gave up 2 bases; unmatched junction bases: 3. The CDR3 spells CASSRDRNYGYTF. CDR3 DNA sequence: TGTGCCAGCAGTCGGGACAGAAACTATGGCTACACCTTC.

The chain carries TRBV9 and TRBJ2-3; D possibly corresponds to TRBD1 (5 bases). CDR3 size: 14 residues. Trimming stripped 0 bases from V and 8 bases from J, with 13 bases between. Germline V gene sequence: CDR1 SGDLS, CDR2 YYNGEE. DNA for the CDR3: TGTGCCAGCAGCGTAGGTGGGTCCAGGGCTACGCAGTATTTT. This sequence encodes CASSVGGSRATQYF.

The chain's CDR3 is CAWSRGGSDEKLFF. CDR3 in DNA: TGTGCCTGGAGTCGCGGGGGCTCGGATGAAAAACTGTTTTTT. V gene TRBV30 combines with J gene TRBJ1-4, with D possibly TRBD1 on 6 matching bases. CDR3 size: 14 residues. Germline V lookup: CDR1 GTSNPN, CDR2 SVGIG (reference sequence). Trimming removed 2 bases at V and 6 bases at J, with 13 bases between.